A single sample is the source of the 2 T cell receptor beta chains below, sequenced in a study of Ad26.COV2.S vaccination and SARS-CoV-2 variants. Sequencing used immunoSEQ multiplex PCR; TCRdb keeps in-frame clones, though not all of them. This sample carries roughly 500,000 clones, roughly nine tenths of them seen once, and the ten largest clones take about 13%. Regarding treatment: around 19 received Ad26.COV2.S at low or high dose, single or two shots; five or six received placebo; per-sample allocation not given. Collection of the samples took place on day 63 after the first injection of vaccine or placebo. Sequencing used peripheral blood, obtained in a trial of Ad26.COV2.S vaccine versus placebo. Receptor source: a person aged 18 to 59 who received the Ad26.COV2.S COVID-19 vaccine or a placebo.

This clone was counted a single time. The rearrangement uses TRBV4-2 and TRBJ2-1; 11 bases agree with TRBD2. J lost 5 bases, V lost 5 bases, and 2 bases had no gene match. This CDR3 has 14 residues. Germline loops: CDR1 LGHNA, CDR2 YNFKEQ. For the CDR3, the DNA is TGTGCCAGCAGCGAGACTAGCGGGAACAATGAGCAGTTCTTC. As protein: CASSETSGNNEQFF.

The V gene is TRBV10-3, the J gene TRBJ2-1, with D unclear. The CDR3 consists of 13 residues. Germline loops: CDR1 ENHRY, CDR2 SYGVKD. V was pared by 8 bases and J by 2 bases, with 10 bases between. CDR3 amino acids: CAIRTDTYNEQFF. CDR3 bases: TGTGCCATCCGGACCGATACCTACAATGAGCAGTTCTTC.